This T cell receptor beta chain comes out of a study of identical twins. Overall study results and limits: The study based its conclusions on cross-sectional statistical analysis and did not follow the same donors. Excess twin sharing in beta out-of-frame sequences was weaker.

Unique molecular identifiers were present on the cDNA, which also gained a universal primer site by template switching. TCRdb independently ran MiXCR on the 5' RACE reads; one entry per CDR3 protein. The sample consists of 450,000 or so distinct CDR3 sequences, about 18% of them appearing once. In the case of this clonotype: The antigen is unknown.

The ends were cut back, 1 base at V and 9 bases at J, with 10 bases in the middle. Germline loops: CDR1 SGHAT, CDR2 FQNNGV. The CDR3 consists of 13 residues. In every case, the donor was a healthy Caucasian. The TCR was taken from a man aged 50 to 60 in good health. The chain carries TRBV11-2 and TRBJ2-1, with D perhaps given as TRBD1 or TRBD2 (6 bases each). Specimen: naive T cells sorted from blood. As DNA, the CDR3 is TGTGCCAGCAGCTTAGGGGGGGCCGGTGAGCAGTTCTTC. This gives the protein CASSLGGAGEQFF.